This entry is about one TCR beta chain. This entry comes from a study of blood T cell repertoires in COVID-19. At the level of the study: Samples representing acute and convalescent COVID-19 were sourced from the United States, Italy and Spain. PBMCs, B-cell-depleted T cells, or T cells provided the cDNA or gDNA that made up the material.

J gave up 8 bases and V 1 base, and 3 bases lay outside the gene matches. Germline assignment: CDR1 SEHNR and CDR2 FQNEAQ (reference sequence). The CDR3 totals 15 residues. In the study's own analysis: Amplification of reference gene primers provided the estimated nucleated cell counts. Using immunoSEQ multiplex PCR, the repertoire was profiled, and TCRdb retains in-frame clones only, with some absent. The DNA gave D and trimming, while V, J and clone size come from that table. The sample carries about 230,000 clones, 83% recorded once. The chain links TRBV7-9 to TRBJ1-6; the match to TRBD1 covers 9 bases. The specimen sequenced was peripheral blood. The clonotype originates from a woman aged 25 to 39 with COVID-19, enrolled during active disease. Here the CDR3 reads CASSLGGQGYSPLHF. The CDR3 coding sequence is TGTGCCAGCAGCTTAGGCGGACAGGGGTATTCACCCCTCCACTTT.